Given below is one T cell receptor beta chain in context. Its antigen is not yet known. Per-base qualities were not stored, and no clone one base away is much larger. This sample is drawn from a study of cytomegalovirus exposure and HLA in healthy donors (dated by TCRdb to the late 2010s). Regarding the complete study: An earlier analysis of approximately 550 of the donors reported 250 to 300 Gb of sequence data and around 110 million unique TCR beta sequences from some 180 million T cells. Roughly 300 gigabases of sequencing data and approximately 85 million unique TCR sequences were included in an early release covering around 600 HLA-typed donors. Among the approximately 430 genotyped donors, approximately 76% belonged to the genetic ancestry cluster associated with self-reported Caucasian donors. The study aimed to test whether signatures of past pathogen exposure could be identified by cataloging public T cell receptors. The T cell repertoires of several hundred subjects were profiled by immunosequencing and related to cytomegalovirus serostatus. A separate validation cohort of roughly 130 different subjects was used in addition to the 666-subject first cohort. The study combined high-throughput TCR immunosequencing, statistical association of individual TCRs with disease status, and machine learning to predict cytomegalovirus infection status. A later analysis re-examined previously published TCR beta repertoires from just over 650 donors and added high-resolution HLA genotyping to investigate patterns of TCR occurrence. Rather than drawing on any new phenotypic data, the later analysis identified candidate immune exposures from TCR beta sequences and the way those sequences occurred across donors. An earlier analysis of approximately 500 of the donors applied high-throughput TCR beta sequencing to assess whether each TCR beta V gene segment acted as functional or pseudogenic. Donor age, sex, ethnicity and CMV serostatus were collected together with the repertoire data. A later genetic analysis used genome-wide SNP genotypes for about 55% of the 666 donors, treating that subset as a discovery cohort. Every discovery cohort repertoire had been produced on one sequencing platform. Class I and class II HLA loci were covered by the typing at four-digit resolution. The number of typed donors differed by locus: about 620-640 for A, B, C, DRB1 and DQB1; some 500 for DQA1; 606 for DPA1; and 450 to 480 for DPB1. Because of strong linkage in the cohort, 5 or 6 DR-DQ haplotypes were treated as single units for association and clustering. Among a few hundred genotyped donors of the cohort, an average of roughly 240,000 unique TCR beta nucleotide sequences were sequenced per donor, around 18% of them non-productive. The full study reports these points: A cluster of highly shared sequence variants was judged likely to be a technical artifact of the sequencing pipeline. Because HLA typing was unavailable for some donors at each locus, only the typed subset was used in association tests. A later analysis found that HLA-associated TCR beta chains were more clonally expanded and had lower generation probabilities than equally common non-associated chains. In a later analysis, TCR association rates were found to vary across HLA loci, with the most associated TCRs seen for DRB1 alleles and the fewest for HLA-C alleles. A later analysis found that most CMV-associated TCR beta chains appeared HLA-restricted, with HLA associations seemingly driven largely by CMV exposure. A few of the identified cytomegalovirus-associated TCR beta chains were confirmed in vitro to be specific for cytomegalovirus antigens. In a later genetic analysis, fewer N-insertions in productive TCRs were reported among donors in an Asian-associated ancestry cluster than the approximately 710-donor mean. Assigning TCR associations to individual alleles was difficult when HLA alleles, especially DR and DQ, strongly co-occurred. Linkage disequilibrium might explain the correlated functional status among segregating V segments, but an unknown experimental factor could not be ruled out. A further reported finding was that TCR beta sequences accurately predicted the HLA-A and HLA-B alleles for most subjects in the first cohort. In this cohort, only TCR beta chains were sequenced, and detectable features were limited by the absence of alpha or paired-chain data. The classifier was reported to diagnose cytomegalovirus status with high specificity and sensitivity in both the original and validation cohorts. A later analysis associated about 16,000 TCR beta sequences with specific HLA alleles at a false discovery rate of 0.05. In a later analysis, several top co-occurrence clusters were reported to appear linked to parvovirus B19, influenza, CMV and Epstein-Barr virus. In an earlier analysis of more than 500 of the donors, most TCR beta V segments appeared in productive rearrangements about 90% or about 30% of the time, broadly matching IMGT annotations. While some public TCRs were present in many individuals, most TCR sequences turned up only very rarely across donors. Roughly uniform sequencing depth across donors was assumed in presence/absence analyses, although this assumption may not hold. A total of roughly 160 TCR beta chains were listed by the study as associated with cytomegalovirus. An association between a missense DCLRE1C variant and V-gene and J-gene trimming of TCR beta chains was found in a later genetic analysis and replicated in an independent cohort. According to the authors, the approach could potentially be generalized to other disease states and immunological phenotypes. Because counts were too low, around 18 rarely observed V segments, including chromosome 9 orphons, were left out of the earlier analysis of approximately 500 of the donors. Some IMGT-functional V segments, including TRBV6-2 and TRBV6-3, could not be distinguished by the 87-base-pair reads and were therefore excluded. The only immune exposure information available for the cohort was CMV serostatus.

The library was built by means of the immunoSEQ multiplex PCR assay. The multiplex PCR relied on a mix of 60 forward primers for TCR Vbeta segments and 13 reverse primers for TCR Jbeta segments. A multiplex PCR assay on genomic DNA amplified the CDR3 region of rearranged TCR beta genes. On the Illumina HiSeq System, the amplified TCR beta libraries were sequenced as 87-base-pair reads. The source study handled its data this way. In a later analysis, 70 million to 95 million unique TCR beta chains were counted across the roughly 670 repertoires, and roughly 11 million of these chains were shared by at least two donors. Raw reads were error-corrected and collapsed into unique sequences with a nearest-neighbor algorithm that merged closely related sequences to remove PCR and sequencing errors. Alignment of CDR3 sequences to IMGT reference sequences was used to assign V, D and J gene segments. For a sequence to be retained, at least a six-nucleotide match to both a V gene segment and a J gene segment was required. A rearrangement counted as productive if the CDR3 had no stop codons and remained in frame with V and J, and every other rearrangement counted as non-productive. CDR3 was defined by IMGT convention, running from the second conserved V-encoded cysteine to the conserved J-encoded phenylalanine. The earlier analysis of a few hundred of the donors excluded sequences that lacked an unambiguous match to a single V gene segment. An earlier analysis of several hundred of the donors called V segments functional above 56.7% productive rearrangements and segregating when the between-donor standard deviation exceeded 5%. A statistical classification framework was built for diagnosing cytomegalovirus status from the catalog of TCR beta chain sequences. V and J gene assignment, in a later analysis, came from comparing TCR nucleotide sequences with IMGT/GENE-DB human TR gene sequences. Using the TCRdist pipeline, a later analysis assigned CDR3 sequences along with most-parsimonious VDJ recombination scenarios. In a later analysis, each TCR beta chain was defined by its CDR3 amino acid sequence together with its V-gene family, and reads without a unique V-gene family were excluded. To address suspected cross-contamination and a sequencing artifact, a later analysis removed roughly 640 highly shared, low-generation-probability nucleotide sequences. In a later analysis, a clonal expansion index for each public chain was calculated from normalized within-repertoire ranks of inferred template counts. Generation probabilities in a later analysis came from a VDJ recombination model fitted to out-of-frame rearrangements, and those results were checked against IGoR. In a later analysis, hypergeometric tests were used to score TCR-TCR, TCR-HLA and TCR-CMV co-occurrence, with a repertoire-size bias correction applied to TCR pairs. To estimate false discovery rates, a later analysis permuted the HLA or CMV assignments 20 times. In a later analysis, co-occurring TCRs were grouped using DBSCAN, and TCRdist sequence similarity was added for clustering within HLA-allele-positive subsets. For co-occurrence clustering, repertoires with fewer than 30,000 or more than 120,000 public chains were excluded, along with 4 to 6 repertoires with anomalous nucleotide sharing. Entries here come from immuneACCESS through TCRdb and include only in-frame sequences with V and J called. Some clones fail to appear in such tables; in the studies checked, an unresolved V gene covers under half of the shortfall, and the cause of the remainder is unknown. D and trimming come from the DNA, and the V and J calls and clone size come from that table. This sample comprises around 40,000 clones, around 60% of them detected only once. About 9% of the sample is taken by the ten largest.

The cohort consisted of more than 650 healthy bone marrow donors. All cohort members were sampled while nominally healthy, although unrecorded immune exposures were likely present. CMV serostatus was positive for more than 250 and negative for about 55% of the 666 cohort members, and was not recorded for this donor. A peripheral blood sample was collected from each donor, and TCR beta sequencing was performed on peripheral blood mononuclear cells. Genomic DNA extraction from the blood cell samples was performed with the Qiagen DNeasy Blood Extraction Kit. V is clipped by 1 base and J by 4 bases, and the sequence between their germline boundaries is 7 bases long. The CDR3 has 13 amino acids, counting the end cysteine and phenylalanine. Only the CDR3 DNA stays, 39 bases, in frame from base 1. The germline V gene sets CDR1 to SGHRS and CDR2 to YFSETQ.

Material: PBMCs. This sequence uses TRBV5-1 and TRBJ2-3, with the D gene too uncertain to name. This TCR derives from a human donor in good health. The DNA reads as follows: TGCGCCAGCAGCTTGATCCCCTCAGATACGCAGTATTTT. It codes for CASSLIPSDTQYF.